The 9 T cell receptor beta chains presented below share a single source sample, sequenced in a study of regulatory T cells in long-lasting Graves disease. Researchers made TCR beta libraries by using iRepertoire HTBI primers and running Arm-PCR on CDR3 regions. Using its own MiXCR run on the multiplex PCR reads, TCRdb lists one record per CDR3 protein. The table includes some 340,000 distinct CDR3 sequences, about an eighth detected once. Time point here: newly diagnosed GD, antithyroid drugs for less than 3 months. The TCR library used RNA extracted from PBMCs. These records were also assigned to another study, of T cells in Graves' hyperthyroidism and ophthalmopathy.

The material was peripheral blood mononuclear cells (PBMCs), obtained at new diagnosis, from a patient treated with antithyroid drugs. Receptors were obtained from a woman aged 18-29 years with Graves disease.

The table lists this clonotype with many counts. The gene calls are TRBV20-1 and TRBJ1-1; D not resolved. Germline CDR1 DFQATT, CDR2 SNEGSKA (reference sequence). Trimming removed 4 bases from V and 4 bases from J, with 16 bases in between. The CDR3 contains 14 residues. The CDR3: CSAIGMRTVTEAFF. For the CDR3, the DNA is TGCAGTGCTATAGGAATGCGGACGGTCACTGAAGCTTTCTTT.

Many counts were recorded for this clonotype. The chain is built from TRBV27 and TRBJ2-5; 11 bases fit TRBD2. Germline-derived CDR1 and CDR2 are MNHEY and SMNVEV (reference sequence). The CDR3 has 15 amino acids. V was clipped by 6 bases and J by 2 bases; unmatched bases: 5. The CDR3 DNA follows: TGTGCCAGCAGCTATATAGCGGGAGGGCAAGAGACCCAGTACTTC. Protein product: CASSYIAGGQETQYF.

This clonotype was counted many times. The rearrangement joins TRBV5-1 to TRBJ1-5; TRBD1 matches 8 bases. The CDR3 has 17 residues. V shed 2 bases, J shed 0 bases, and the junction held 7 bases outside the gene matches. Germline CDR1 SGHRS, CDR2 YFSETQ. The CDR3 sequence: CASSFYRGENSNQPQHF. CDR3 nucleotides: TGCGCCAGCAGCTTTTACAGGGGGGAGAATAGCAATCAGCCCCAGCATTTT.

This clonotype came up many times. V gene TRBV7-2 combines with J gene TRBJ1-2, with a tentative D call TRBD1 (5 bases). CDR1 and CDR2 from the germline V gene are SGHTA and FQGNSA. The CDR3 extends over 16 amino acids. V was shortened by 2 bases and J by 5 bases, with 18 bases between the two germline ends. The CDR3 protein is CASSLTGAGTRYGYTF. Here the CDR3 DNA reads TGTGCCAGCAGCTTAACAGGTGCTGGGACCCGATATGGCTACACCTTC. Filled out from reference TRBV7-2 and TRBJ1-2, the complete variable domain reads GAGVSQSPSNKVTEKGKDVELRCDPISGHTALYWYRQSLGQGLEFLIYFQGNSAPDKSGLPSDRFSAERTGGSVSTLTIQRTQQEDSAVYLCASSLTGAGTRYGYTFGSGTRLTVV.

The chain has TRBV20-1 and TRBJ1-3; 7 positions agree with TRBD1. This CDR3 spans 17 amino acids. The V gene end was trimmed by 6 bases and the J gene end by 1 base; junction bases not matched to a gene: 15. Germline values: CDR1 DFQATT, CDR2 SNEGSKA (reference sequence). The CDR3 here is CSAYMAGQALSGNTIYF. The DNA for the CDR3 is TGCAGTGCCTATATGGCTGGACAGGCCTTATCTGGAAACACCATATATTTT.

This clonotype was recorded at least ten times. The V call is TRBV3-1, the J call TRBJ2-7; TRBD2 aligns across 14 bases. This CDR3 contains 16 residues. V was pared by 0 bases and J by 4 bases, with 2 bases of the junction left unmatched. CDR1 and CDR2 (germline): LGHDT, YNNKEL (reference sequence). This CDR3 reads CASSQEGLAGAYEQYF. The CDR3 DNA is TGTGCCAGCAGCCAAGAGGGACTAGCGGGAGCGTACGAGCAGTACTTC.

This clonotype was counted ten times or more. The chain uses TRBV2 and TRBJ1-5; 7 nucleotides line up with TRBD1. This CDR3 is built from 15 residues. Trimming took 6 bases from V and 0 from J; bases not matched to a gene: 5. CDR1 and CDR2 from the germline V gene are SNHLY and FYNNEI. The CDR3 DNA reads as TGTGCCAGCAGGGGGACAGATTATAGCAATCAGCCCCAGCATTTT. It specifies CASRGTDYSNQPQHF.

This clonotype was detected a few times. The chain joins TRBV14 to TRBJ2-5; D gene uncertain. The CDR3 consists of 16 residues. V was clipped by 6 bases and J by 4 bases, with 21 bases between them. In germline, CDR1 is SGHDN, CDR2 FVKESK. The CDR3 is CASSKVGPEWGETQYF. For the CDR3, the DNA is TGTGCCAGCAGTAAGGTTGGACCTGAATGGGGAGAGACCCAGTACTTC.

The chain has TRBV18 and TRBJ2-1, with 13 bases matching TRBD2. From germline, CDR1 is KGHSH and CDR2 LQKENI. J lost 4 bases, V lost 6 bases, and 9 bases had no gene match. CDR3 length: 17 residues. CDR3 in amino acids: CASSGTSGDYTYNEQFF. The CDR3 DNA follows: TGTGCCAGCTCCGGGACTAGCGGGGATTATACGTACAATGAGCAGTTCTTC. Filled out from reference TRBV18 and TRBJ2-1, the complete variable domain reads NAGVMQNPRHLVRRRGQEARLRCSPMKGHSHVYWYRQLPEEGLKFMVYLQKENIIDESGMPKERFSAEFPKEGPSILRIQQVVRGDSAAYFCASSGTSGDYTYNEQFFGPGTRLTVL.